This TCR beta chain was obtained from a study of OX40 agonist ivuxolimab in advanced cancers. The wider study: Patients got intravenous ivuxolimab at 0.01 to 10 mg/kg every 2 weeks.

Comments on this clone: The antigen is unknown. One end of the junction is discordant with germline, which a read error may explain. Other nucleotide sequences in the sample specify the same CDR3.

The data were produced by immunoSEQ multiplex PCR, yet TCRdb's version contains in-frame clones alone and is incomplete. Of approximately 77,000 clones in the sample, around 93% were seen once. Germline V gene data show CDR1 as ENHRY and CDR2 as SYGVKD. CDR3 length equals 13 residues. The study, taken as a whole, reports: In CD8+ T cells, expanded clones were on average more numerous than in CD4+.

The TCR was taken from an adult with an advanced solid tumor such as melanoma, head and neck, liver or kidney cancer. The material sequenced was CD4+ or CD8+ T cells sorted from blood, taken in a trial of the OX40 agonist ivuxolimab. This chain joins TRBV10-3 and TRBJ1-5; D is possibly TRBD1 (5 bases). Written as DNA, the CDR3 is TGTGCCATCAGCGGACATTTAGGCTATTCCCAACATTTT. It translates to CAISGHLGYSQHF.